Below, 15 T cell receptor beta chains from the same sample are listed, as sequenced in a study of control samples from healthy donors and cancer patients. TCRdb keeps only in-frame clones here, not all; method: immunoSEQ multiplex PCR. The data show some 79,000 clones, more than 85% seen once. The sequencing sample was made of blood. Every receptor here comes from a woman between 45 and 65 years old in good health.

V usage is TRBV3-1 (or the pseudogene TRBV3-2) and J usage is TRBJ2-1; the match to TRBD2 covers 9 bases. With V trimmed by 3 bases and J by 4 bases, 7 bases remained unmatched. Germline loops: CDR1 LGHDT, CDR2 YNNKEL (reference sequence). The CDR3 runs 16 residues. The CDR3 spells CASSQVSGRMYNEQFF. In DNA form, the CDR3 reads TGTGCCAGCAGCCAGGTTAGCGGGAGAATGTACAATGAGCAGTTCTTC.

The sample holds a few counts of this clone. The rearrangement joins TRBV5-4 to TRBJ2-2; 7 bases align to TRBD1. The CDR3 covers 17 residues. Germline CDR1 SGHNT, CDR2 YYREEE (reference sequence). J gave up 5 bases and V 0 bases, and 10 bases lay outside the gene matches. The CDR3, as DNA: TGTGCCAGCAGCTTGGGGCCGACAGGGCGGCGAACCGGGGAGCTGTTTTTT. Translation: CASSLGPTGRRTGELFF.

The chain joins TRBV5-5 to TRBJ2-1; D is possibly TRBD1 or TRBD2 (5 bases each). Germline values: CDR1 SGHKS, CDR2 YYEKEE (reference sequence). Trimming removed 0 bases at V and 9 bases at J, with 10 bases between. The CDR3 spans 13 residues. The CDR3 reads CASSLGGAGEQFF. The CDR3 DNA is TGTGCCAGCAGCTTGGGAGGGGCGGGTGAGCAGTTCTTC. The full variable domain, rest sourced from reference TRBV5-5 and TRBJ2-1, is DAGVTQSPTHLIKTRGQQVTLRCSPISGHKSVSWYQQVLGQGPQFIFQYYEKEERGRGNFPDRFSARQFPNYSSELNVNALLLGDSALYLCASSLGGAGEQFFGPGTRLTVL.

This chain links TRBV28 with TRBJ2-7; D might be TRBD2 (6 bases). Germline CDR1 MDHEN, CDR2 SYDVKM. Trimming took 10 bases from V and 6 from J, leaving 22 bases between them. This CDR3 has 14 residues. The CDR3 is CATGAQVRGGEQYF. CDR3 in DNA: TGTGCCACCGGTGCTCAGGTGCGGGGAGGCGAGCAGTACTTC. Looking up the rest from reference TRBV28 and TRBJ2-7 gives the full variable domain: DVKVTQSSRYLVKRTGEKVFLECVQDMDHENMFWYRQDPGLGLRLIYFSYDVKMKEKGDIPEGYSVSREKKERFSLILESASTNQTSMYLCATGAQVRGGEQYFGPGTRLTVT.

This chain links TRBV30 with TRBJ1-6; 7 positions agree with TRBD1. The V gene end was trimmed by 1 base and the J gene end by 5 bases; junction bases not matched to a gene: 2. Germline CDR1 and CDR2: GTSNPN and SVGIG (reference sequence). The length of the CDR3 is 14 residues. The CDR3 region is CAWSAGQNNSPLHF. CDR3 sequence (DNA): TGTGCCTGGAGTGCGGGACAGAATAATTCACCCCTCCACTTT.

CDR3 residues: CASSQTNTGELFF. In nucleotides, the CDR3 is TGTGCCAGCAGCCAAACGAACACCGGGGAGCTGTTTTTT. The V call is TRBV3-1 (or the pseudogene TRBV3-2), the J call TRBJ2-2; D ambiguous. Trimming took 2 bases from V and 0 from J, leaving 1 base between them. This CDR3 is built from 13 residues. Germline CDR1 is LGHDT and CDR2 is YNNKEL (reference sequence).

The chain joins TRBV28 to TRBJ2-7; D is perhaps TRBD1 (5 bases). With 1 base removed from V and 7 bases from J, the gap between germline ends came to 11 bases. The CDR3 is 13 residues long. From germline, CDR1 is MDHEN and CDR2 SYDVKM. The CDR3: CASSLLTGREQYF. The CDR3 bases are TGTGCCAGCAGTTTATTAACAGGTCGAGAGCAGTACTTC. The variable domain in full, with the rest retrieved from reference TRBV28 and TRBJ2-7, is DVKVTQSSRYLVKRTGEKVFLECVQDMDHENMFWYRQDPGLGLRLIYFSYDVKMKEKGDIPEGYSVSREKKERFSLILESASTNQTSMYLCASSLLTGREQYFGPGTRLTVT.

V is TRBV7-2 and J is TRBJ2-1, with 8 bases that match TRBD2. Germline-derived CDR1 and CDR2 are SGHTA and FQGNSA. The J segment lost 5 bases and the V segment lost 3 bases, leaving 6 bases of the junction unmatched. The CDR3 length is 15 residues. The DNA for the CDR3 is TGTGCCAGCAGCTTGGTTAGCGGGATCAACAATGAGCAGTTCTTC. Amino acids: CASSLVSGINNEQFF.

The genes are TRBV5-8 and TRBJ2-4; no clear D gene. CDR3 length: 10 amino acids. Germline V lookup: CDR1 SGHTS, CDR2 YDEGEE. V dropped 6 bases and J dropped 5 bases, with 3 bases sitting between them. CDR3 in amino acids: CASTQNIQYF. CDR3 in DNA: TGTGCCAGCACTCAAAACATTCAGTACTTC.

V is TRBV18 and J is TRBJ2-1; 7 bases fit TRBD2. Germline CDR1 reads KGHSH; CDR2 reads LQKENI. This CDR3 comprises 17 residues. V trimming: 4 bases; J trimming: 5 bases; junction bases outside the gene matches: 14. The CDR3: CASSRVAIGGSNNEQFF. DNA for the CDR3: TGTGCCAGCTCACGGGTCGCGATTGGCGGGAGTAACAATGAGCAGTTCTTC.

The CDR3 coding sequence is TGTGCCAGCAGCCCGACAGGGGGGCAGGGCTATGGCTACACCTTC. Translating it yields CASSPTGGQGYGYTF. The chain has TRBV5-4 and TRBJ1-2, with 9 bases identical to TRBD1. Trimming at V came to 4 bases and at J to 4 bases, leaving 8 bases not matched to a gene. The germline CDR1 and CDR2 sequences are SGHNT and YYREEE (reference sequence). This CDR3 region has 15 residues.

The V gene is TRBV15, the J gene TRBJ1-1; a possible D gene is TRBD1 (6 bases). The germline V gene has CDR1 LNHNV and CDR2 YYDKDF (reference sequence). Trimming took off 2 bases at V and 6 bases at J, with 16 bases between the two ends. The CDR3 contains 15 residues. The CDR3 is CATSRRRDIGSEAFF. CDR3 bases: TGTGCCACCAGCAGACGAAGGGACATTGGCTCTGAAGCTTTCTTT.

CDR3 sequence (DNA): TGTGCCAGCAGCCAAGATGGCGAGACCCAGTACTTC. It yields the protein CASSQDGETQYF. This rearrangement joins TRBV3-1 (or the pseudogene TRBV3-2) to TRBJ2-5; D is unclear. Germline V gene data show CDR1 as LGHDT and CDR2 as YNNKEL (reference sequence). Trimming removed 0 bases from V and 5 bases from J, with 4 bases in between. The CDR3 is made up of 12 amino acids.

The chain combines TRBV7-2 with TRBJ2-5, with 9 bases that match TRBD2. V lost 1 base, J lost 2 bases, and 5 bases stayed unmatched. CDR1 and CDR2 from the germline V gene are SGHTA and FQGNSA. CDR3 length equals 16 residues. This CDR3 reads CASSLVAGAPQETQYF. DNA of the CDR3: TGTGCCAGCAGCTTAGTAGCGGGAGCACCTCAAGAGACCCAGTACTTC.

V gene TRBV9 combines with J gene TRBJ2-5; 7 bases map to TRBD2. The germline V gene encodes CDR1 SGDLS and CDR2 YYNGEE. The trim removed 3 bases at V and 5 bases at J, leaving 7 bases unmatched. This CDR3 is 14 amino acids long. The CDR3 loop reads CASSAGGRVETQYF. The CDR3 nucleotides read TGTGCCAGCAGCGCTGGCGGGAGAGTGGAGACCCAGTACTTC. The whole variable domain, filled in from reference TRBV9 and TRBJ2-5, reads DSGVTQTPKHLITATGQRVTLRCSPRSGDLSVYWYQQSLDQGLQFLIQYYNGEERAKGNILERFSAQQFPDLHSELNLSSLELGDSALYFCASSAGGRVETQYFGPGTRLLVL.